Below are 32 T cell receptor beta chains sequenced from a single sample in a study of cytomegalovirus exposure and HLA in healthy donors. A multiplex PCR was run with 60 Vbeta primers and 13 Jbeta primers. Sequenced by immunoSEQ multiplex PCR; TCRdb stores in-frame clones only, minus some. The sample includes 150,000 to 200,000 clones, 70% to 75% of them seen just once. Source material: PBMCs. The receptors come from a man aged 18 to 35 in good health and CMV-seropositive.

CDR3: CASSLAVTSGYNEQFF. The CDR3 nucleotides read TGCGCCAGCAGCTTGGCCGTTACTAGCGGGTACAATGAGCAGTTCTTC. This rearrangement joins TRBV5-1 to TRBJ2-1, with 9 bases that match TRBD2. This CDR3 contains 16 residues. The junction had 5 bases not matched to a gene; V was cut back by 0 bases and J by 4 bases. From germline, CDR1 is SGHRS and CDR2 YFSETQ. The variable domain in full, with the rest retrieved from reference TRBV5-1 and TRBJ2-1, is KAGVTQTPRYLIKTRGQQVTLSCSPISGHRSVSWYQQTPGQGLQFLFEYFSETQRNKGNFPGRFSGRQFSNSRSEMNVSTLELGDSALYLCASSLAVTSGYNEQFFGPGTRLTVL.

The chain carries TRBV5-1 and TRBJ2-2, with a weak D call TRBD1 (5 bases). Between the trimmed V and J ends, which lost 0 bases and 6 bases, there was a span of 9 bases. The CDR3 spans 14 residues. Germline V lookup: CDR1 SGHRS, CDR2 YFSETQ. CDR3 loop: CASSLGQIPGELFF. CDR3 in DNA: TGCGCCAGCAGCTTGGGACAGATCCCCGGGGAGCTGTTTTTT.

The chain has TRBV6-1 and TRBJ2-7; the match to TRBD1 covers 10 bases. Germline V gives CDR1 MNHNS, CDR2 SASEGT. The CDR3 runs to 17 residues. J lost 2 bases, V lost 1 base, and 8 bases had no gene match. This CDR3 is CASSEGFGTGATYEQYV. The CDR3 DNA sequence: TGTGCCAGCAGTGAAGGATTTGGGACAGGGGCAACCTACGAGCAGTACGTC.

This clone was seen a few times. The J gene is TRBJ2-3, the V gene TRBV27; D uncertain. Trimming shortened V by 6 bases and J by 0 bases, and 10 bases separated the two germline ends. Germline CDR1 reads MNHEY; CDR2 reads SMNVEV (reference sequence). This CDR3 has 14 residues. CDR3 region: CASRSILSTDTQYF. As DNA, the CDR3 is TGTGCCAGCAGAAGCATACTTAGCACAGATACGCAGTATTTT.

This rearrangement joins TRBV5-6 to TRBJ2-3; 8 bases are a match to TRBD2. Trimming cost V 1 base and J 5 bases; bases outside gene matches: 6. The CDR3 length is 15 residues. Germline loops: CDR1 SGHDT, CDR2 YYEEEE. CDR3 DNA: TGTGCCAGCAGCTTGTGGCGGGAGGAAGTAGATACGCAGTATTTT. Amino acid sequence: CASSLWREEVDTQYF. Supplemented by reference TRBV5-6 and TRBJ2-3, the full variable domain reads DAGVTQSPTHLIKTRGQQVTLRCSPKSGHDTVSWYQQALGQGPQFIFQYYEEEERQRGNFPDRFSGHQFPNYSSELNVNALLLGDSALYLCASSLWREEVDTQYFGPGTRLTVL.

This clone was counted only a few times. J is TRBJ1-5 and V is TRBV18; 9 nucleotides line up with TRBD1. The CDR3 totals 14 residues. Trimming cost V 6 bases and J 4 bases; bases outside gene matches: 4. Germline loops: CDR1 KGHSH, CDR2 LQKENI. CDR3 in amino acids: CASSGDRVNQPQHF. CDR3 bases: TGTGCCAGCTCGGGGGACAGGGTTAATCAGCCCCAGCATTTT.

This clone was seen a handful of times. The CDR3 spells CASSPGQGTQEKLFF. The CDR3 DNA reads TGTGCCAGCAGCCCCGGACAGGGAACCCAAGAAAAACTGTTTTTT. The gene calls are TRBV7-9 and TRBJ1-4, with 8 bases matching TRBD1. Trimming took 5 bases from V and 8 from J; bases not matched to a gene: 10. This CDR3 comprises 15 residues. The V gene's germline CDR1 is SEHNR and CDR2 FQNEAQ (reference sequence).

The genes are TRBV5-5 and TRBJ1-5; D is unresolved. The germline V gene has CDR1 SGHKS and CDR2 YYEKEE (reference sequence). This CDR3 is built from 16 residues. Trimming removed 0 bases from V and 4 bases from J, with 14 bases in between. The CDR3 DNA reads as TGTGCCAGCAGCTTGGCCGCTGGCAGAGGGAATCAGCCCCAGCATTTT. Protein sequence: CASSLAAGRGNQPQHF.

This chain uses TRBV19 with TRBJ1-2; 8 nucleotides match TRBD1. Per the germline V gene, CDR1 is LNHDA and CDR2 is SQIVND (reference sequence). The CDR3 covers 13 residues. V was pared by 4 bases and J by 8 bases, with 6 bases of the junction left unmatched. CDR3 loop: CASSKPGGIGYTF. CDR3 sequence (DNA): TGTGCCAGTAGTAAACCAGGGGGCATCGGCTACACCTTC.

CDR3 nucleotide sequence: TGCAGCGTTGGAGGTACCGACAATCAGCCCCAGCATTTT. The encoded protein is CSVGGTDNQPQHF. V usage is TRBV29-1 and J usage is TRBJ1-5, with D hard to call. This CDR3 spans 13 amino acids. Germline assignment: CDR1 SQVTM and CDR2 ANQGSEA. The V and J ends lost 4 bases and 3 bases respectively, with 10 bases between them.

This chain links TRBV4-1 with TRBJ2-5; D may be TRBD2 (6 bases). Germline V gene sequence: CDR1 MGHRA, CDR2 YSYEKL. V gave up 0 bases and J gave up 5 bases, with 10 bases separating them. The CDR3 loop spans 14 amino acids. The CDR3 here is CASSQDTSSETQYF. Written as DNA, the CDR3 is TGCGCCAGCAGCCAAGACACTAGCAGTGAGACCCAGTACTTC.

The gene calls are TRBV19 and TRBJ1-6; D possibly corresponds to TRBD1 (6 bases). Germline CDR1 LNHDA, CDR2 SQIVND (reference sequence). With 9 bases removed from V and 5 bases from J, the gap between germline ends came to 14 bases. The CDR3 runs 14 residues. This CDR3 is CASNTGPNNSPLHF. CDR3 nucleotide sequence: TGTGCCAGCAATACAGGGCCTAATAATTCACCCCTCCACTTT.

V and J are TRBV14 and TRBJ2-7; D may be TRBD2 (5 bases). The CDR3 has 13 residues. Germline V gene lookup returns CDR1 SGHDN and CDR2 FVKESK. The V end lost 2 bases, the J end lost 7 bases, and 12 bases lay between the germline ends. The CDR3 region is CASSQPLAGEQYV. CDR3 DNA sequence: TGTGCCAGCAGCCAACCCCTAGCTGGTGAGCAGTACGTC.

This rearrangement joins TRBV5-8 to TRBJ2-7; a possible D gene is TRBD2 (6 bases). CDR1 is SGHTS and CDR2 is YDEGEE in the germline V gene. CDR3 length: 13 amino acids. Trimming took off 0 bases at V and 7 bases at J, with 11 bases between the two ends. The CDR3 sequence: CASSLVRGREQYV. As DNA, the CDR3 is TGTGCCAGCAGCTTGGTCCGGGGGAGGGAGCAGTACGTC.

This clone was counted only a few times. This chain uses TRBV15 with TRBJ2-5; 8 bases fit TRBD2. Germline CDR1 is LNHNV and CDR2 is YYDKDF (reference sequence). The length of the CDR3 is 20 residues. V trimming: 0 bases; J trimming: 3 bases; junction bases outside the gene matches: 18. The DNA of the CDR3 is TGTGCCACCAGCAGAGACGGGACGGGGGGGGTAGCGGGGACCGAAGAGACCCAGTACTTC. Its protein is CATSRDGTGGVAGTEETQYF. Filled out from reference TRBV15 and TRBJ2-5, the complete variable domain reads DAMVIQNPRYQVTQFGKPVTLSCSQTLNHNVMYWYQQKSSQAPKLLFHYYDKDFNNEADTPDNFQSRRPNTSFCFLDIRSPGLGDTAMYLCATSRDGTGGVAGTEETQYFGPGTRLLVL.

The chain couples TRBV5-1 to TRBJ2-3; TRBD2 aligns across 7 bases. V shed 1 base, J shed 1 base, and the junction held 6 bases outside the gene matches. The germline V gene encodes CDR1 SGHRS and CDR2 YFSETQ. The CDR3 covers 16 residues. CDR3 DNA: TGCGCCAGCAGCTTGCCTGTGGCGGGAGGCACAGATACGCAGTATTTT. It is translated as CASSLPVAGGTDTQYF.

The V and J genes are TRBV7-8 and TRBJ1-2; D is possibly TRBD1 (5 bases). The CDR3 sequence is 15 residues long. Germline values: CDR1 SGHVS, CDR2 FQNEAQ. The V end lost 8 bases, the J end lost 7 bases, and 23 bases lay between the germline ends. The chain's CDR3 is CASYTQTGEGSGYTF. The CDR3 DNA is TGTGCCAGCTACACCCAGACGGGGGAGGGAAGTGGCTACACCTTC.

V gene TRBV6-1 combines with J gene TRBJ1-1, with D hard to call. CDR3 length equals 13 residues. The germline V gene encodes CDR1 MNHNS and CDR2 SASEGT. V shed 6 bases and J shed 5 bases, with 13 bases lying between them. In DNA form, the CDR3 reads TGTGCCAGCAGGCAGGAACAGACGACTGAAGCTTTCTTT. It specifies CASRQEQTTEAFF.

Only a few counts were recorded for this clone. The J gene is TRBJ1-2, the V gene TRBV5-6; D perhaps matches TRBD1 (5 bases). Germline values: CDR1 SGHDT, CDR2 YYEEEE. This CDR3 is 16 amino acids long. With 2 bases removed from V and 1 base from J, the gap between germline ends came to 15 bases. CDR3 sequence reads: CASSFQGAYSNYGYTF. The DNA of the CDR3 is TGTGCCAGCAGCTTTCAGGGTGCCTACAGTAACTATGGCTACACCTTC.

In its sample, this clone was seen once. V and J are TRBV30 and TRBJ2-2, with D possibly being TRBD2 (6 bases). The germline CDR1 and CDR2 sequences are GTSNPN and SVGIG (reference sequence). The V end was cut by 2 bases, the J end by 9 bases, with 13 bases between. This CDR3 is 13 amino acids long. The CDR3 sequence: CAWSQGLSRELFF. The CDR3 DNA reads TGTGCCTGGAGTCAGGGACTTTCGCGGGAGCTGTTTTTT.

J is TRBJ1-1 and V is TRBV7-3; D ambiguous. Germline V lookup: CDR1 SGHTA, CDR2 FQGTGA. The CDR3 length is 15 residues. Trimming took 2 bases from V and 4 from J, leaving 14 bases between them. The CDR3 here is CASSLWAGPSTEAFF. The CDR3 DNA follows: TGTGCCAGCAGCTTATGGGCAGGCCCGAGCACTGAAGCTTTCTTT.

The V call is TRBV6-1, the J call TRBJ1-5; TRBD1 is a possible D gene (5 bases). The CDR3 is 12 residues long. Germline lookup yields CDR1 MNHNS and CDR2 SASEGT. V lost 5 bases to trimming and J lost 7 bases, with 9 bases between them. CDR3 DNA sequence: TGTGCCAGCAGTCGGACAAGCCAGCCCCAGCATTTT. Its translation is CASSRTSQPQHF.

CDR3 region: CASSPRVASGANVLTF. For the CDR3, the DNA is TGTGCCAGCAGCCCCCGAGTTGCGTCTGGGGCCAACGTCCTGACTTTC. This chain uses TRBV7-2 with TRBJ2-6, with D unclear. Trimming left V 5 bases short and J 1 base short, with 12 bases between. Looked up from germline, CDR1 is SGHTA and CDR2 is FQGNSA. There are 16 residues in the CDR3.

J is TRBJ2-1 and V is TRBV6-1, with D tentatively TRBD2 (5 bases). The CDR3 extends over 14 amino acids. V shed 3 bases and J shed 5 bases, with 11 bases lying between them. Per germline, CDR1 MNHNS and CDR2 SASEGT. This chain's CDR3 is CASSDGLENNEQFF. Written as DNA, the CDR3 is TGTGCCAGCAGTGACGGACTGGAGAACAATGAGCAGTTCTTC.

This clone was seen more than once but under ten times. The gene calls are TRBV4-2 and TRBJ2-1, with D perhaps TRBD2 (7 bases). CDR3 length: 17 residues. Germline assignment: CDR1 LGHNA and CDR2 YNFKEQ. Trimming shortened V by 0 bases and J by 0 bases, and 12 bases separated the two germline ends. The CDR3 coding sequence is TGTGCCAGCAGCCAAGATCCTAGGGGGGGCTCCTACAATGAGCAGTTCTTC. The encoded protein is CASSQDPRGGSYNEQFF.

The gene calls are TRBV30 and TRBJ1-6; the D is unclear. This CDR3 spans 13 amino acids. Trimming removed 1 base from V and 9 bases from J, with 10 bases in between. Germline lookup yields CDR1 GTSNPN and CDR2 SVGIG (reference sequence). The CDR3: CAWSGLRPSPLHF. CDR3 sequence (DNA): TGTGCCTGGAGTGGACTGCGACCTTCACCCCTCCACTTT. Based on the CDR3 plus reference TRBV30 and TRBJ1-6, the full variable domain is SQTIHQWPATLVQPVGSPLSLECTVEGTSNPNLYWYRQAAGRGLQLLFYSVGIGQISSEVPQNLSASRPQDRQFILSSKKLLLSDSGFYLCAWSGLRPSPLHFGNGTRLTVT.

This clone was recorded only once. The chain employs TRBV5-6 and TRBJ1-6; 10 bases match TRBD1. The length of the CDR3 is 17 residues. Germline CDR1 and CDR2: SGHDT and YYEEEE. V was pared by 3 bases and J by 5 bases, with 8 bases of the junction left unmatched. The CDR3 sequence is CASSSVWDRGDNSPLHF. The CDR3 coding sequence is TGTGCCAGCAGCTCGGTATGGGACAGGGGAGATAATTCACCCCTCCACTTT.

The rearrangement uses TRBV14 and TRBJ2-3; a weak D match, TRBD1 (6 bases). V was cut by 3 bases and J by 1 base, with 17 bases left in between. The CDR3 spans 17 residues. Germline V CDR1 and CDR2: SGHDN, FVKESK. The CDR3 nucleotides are TGTGCCAGCAGCCACTTAGGTCGGACAGTAGGCACAGATACGCAGTATTTT. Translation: CASSHLGRTVGTDTQYF.

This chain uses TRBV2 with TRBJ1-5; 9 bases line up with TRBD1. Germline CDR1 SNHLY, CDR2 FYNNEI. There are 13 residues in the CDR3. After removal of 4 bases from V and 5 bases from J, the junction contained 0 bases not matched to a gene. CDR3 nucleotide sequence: TGTGCCAGCAGTGGGACAGGGGATCAGCCCCAGCATTTT. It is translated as CASSGTGDQPQHF.

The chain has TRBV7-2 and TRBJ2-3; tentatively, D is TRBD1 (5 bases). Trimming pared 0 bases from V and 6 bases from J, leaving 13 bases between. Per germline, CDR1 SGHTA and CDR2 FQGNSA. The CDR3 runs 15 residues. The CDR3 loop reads CASSLASGRADTQYF. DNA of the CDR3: TGTGCCAGCAGCTTAGCATCCGGCAGGGCCGATACGCAGTATTTT.

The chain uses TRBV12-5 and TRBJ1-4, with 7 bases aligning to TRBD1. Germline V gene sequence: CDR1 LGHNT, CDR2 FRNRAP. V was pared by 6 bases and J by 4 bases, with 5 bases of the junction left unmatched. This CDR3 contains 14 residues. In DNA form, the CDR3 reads TGTGCTAGTGGCCGGACAGGAGTTAATGAAAAACTGTTTTTT. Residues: CASGRTGVNEKLFF.

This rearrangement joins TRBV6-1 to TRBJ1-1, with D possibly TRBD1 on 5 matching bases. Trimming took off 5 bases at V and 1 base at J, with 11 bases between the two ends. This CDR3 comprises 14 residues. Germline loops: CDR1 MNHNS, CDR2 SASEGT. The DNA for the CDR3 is TGTGCCAGCAGTCTCAGACAGCCGAACACTGAAGCTTTCTTT. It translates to CASSLRQPNTEAFF.